This T cell receptor beta chain was recovered during a study of shared clonotypes between healthy human individuals. Assay used: immunoSEQ multiplex PCR; TCRdb lists only in-frame clones, some missing. The sample carries some 2,000,000 clones, about 95% recorded once. V shed 0 bases and J shed 8 bases, with 5 bases lying between them. Germline V lookup: CDR1 LNHNV, CDR2 YYDKDF (reference sequence). The CDR3 totals 12 residues. This receptor was identified in a man between 18 and 29 years old in good health. The sequenced sample consisted of naive CD4+ T cells sorted from blood. Subset defined: CD45RA+ positively selected. The J gene is TRBJ1-5, the V gene TRBV15; maybe TRBD1 (5 bases). The CDR3 nucleotides read TGTGCCACCAGCAGAGAGGGGGAGCCCCAGCATTTT. This translates into CATSREGEPQHF.